This record covers a single T cell receptor (beta chain). Germline CDR1 and CDR2: LNHNV and YYDKDF (reference sequence). The V end was cut by 2 bases, the J end by 4 bases, with 28 bases between. This CDR3 is built from 20 residues. As processed by the authors: Estimated nucleated cell counts came from reference gene primer amplification. Sequenced by immunoSEQ multiplex PCR; TCRdb stores in-frame clones only, minus some. The V and J calls and the clone size are those of that table, but D and trimming were determined from the DNA. The sample contains approximately 200,000 clones, roughly four fifths of which appear only once. The study drew participants aged 18 to 89 years from 20 to 30 US areas. Which cohort a participant joined came from the clinical history participants gave. These data are taken from a study of blood T cell repertoires in COVID-19.

The receptor's source is a middle-aged woman with acute COVID-19. Sequencing used PBMCs or T cells enriched from blood (not recorded which). The rearrangement links TRBV15 to TRBJ2-3; the D is unclear. The CDR3 is CATSRKGRPTLAHFPDTQYF. The CDR3 region has the DNA TGTGCCACCAGCAGAAAAGGCAGGCCCACTCTGGCACATTTTCCAGATACGCAGTATTTT.